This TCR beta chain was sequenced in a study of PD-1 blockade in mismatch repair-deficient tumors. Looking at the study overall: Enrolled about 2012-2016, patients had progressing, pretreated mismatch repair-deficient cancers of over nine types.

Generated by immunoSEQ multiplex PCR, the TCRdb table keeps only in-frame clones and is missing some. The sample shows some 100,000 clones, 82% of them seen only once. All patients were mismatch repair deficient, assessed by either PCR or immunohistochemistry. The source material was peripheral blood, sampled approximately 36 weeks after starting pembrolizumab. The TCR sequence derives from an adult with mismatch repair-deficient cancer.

CDR3 in DNA: TGTGCCAGCAGCCCCGGACAGGCCTATGGCTACACCTTC. Translating gives CASSPGQAYGYTF. The chain links TRBV9 to TRBJ1-2, with TRBD1 matching over 7 bases. CDR1 SGDLS and CDR2 YYNGEE come from the germline V gene. The CDR3 loop spans 13 amino acids. J lost 4 bases, V lost 4 bases, and 4 bases had no gene match.